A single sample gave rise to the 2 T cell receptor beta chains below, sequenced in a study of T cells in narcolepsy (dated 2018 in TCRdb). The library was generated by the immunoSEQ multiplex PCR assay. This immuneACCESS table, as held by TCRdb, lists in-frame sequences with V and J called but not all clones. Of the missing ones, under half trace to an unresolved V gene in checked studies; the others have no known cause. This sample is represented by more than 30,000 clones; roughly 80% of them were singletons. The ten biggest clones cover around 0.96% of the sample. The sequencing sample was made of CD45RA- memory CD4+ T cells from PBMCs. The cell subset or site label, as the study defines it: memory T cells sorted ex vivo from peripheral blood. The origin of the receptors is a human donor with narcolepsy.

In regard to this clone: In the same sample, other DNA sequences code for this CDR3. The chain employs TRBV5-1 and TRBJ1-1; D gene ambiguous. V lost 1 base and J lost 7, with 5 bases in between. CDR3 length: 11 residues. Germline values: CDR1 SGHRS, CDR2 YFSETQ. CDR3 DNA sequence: TGCGCCAGCAGCTTGTTAGGTGAAGCTTTCTTT. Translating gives CASSLLGEAFF.

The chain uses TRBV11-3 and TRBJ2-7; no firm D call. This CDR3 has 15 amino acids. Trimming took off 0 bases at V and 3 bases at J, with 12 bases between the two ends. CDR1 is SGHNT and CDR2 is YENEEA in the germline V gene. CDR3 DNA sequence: TGTGCCAGCAGCTTAGAGGGTAACACCGACTACGAGCAGTACTTC. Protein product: CASSLEGNTDYEQYF.